These T cell receptor beta chains were read from a single sample in a study of blood T cell repertoires in COVID-19. The data were produced by immunoSEQ multiplex PCR, yet TCRdb's version contains in-frame clones alone and is incomplete. The table shows some 220,000 clones, with roughly 83% occurring only once. Source material: PBMCs or T cells enriched from blood (not recorded which). The receptors were sampled from a woman in her thirties or forties with acute COVID-19. CDR3s include the opening cysteine and the closing phenylalanine or tryptophan. A D gene is named only where the DNA matches it firmly. Only some rows state a clone size, as once, few, many or a class for expanded clones.

NA	TRBJ2-2	NA	TRBV7-6	TGTGCCAGCAGCTTAGCGGGGAGTGTGGTTACCGGGGAGCTGTTTTTT	CASSLAGSVVTGELFF
NA	TRBJ2-3	NA	TRBV19	TGTGCCAGTAGTACACAGGGAGATACGCAGTATTTT	CASSTQGDTQYF
TRBD1	TRBJ1-5	NA	TRBV10-2	TGCGCCAGCAGTGATAGAGCCGGGTTGACAGGGTTACCGAATCAGCCCCAGCATTTT	CASSDRAGLTGLPNQPQHF
NA	TRBJ1-1	few	TRBV2	TGTGCCAGCAAACAGAGGGCAATGAACACTGAAGCTTTCTTT	CASKQRAMNTEAFF
NA	TRBJ1-5	NA	TRBV12-3/TRBV12-4	TGTGCCAGCAGTTCCGACGGGACTCGGCCCCAGCATTTT	CASSSDGTRPQHF
TRBD1	TRBJ1-6	NA	TRBV28	TGTGCCAGCAGTTTAAGACAGGGTCTTAATTCACCCCTCCACTTT	CASSLRQGLNSPLHF
TRBD2	TRBJ2-3	NA	TRBV7-8	TGTGCCAGCAGCCCCGGGACTAGCGGCACAGATACGCAGTATTTT	CASSPGTSGTDTQYF
TRBD1	TRBJ1-1	NA	TRBV4-2	TGTGCCAGCAGCCAAGAGACAGGGTCTGAAGCTTTCTTT	CASSQETGSEAFF
TRBD1	TRBJ2-2	NA	TRBV10-3	TGTGCCAACAGAGGGGGCCGCACGAACACCGGGGAGCTGTTTTTT	CANRGGRTNTGELFF
TRBD2	TRBJ2-5	NA	TRBV9	TGTGCCAGCAATCCCGGGACTAGCGGTACAGAGACCCAGTACTTC	CASNPGTSGTETQYF
TRBD2	TRBJ2-7	NA	TRBV5-1	TGCGCCAGCCGCCAACCTAGCGGGAGAATCTACCCCTACGAGCAGTACTTC	CASRQPSGRIYPYEQYF
TRBD2	TRBJ2-5	NA	TRBV5-1	TGCGCCAGCAGCTTGGGTGCGCGGGAGCAAGAGACCCAGTACTTC	CASSLGAREQETQYF
NA	TRBJ2-7	NA	TRBV27	TGTGCCAGCAGTTTAAGGAGTATTGGGTACGAGCAGTACTTC	CASSLRSIGYEQYF
NA	TRBJ2-4	NA	TRBV19	TGTGCCAGTATGACTGCCTCCTCGGGGAACATTCAGTACTTC	CASMTASSGNIQYF
TRBD1	TRBJ1-1	NA	TRBV7-2	TGTGCCAGCAGCCACGGACAGGACGGAATGAACACTGAAGCTTTCTTT	CASSHGQDGMNTEAFF
NA	TRBJ1-1	once	TRBV3-1/TRBV3-2	TGTGCCAGCAGCCAAGAAGACCAGGATGAAGCTTTCTTT	CASSQEDQDEAFF
TRBD1	TRBJ1-2	NA	TRBV10-2	TGCGCCAGCAGGTCTGACAGGGCCCACCATGGCTACACCTTC	CASRSDRAHHGYTF
NA	TRBJ2-1	NA	TRBV11-1	TGTGCCAGCAGCTTACCCGGCGGGGGCCCCTACAATGAGCAGTTCTTC	CASSLPGGGPYNEQFF
NA	TRBJ1-2	few	TRBV27	TGTGCCAGCAGCCTAAGGGGGAAGGATGGCTACACCTTC	CASSLRGKDGYTF
TRBD1	TRBJ1-1	NA	TRBV4-3	TGCGCCAGCAGCCAAGGGAGGACAGGGCTGAACACTGAAGCTTTCTTT	CASSQGRTGLNTEAFF